Following are 8 T cell receptor beta chains from one sample sequenced in a study of Ad26.COV2.S vaccination and SARS-CoV-2 variants. Libraries were prepared by immunoSEQ multiplex PCR; TCRdb keeps only in-frame clonotypes and omits some of them. The sample yields 350,000 to 450,000 clones, roughly 85% seen once. Treatment meaning: 19 received Ad26.COV2.S at low or high dose, single or two shots; roughly five received placebo; per-sample allocation not given. Sampling was done on day 63 after the first vaccine or placebo injection. The sequencing here drew on peripheral blood, taken in a trial of Ad26.COV2.S vaccine versus placebo. The receptors shown here come from a person aged 18 to 65 who received the Ad26.COV2.S COVID-19 vaccine or a placebo.

This rearrangement joins TRBV9 to TRBJ1-3; possible D gene TRBD1, 5 bases. This CDR3 is built from 15 residues. CDR1 and CDR2 (germline): SGDLS, YYNGEE. Trimming stripped 0 bases from V and 3 bases from J, with 10 bases between. CDR3 nucleotide sequence: TGTGCCAGCAGCGTAGCGGGGCAGGATGGAAACACCATATATTTT. It is translated as CASSVAGQDGNTIYF. Full variable domain (rest looked up from reference TRBV9 and TRBJ1-3): DSGVTQTPKHLITATGQRVTLRCSPRSGDLSVYWYQQSLDQGLQFLIQYYNGEERAKGNILERFSAQQFPDLHSELNLSSLELGDSALYFCASSVAGQDGNTIYFGEGSWLTVV.

The gene calls are TRBV30 and TRBJ1-4; the D is unclear. This CDR3 comprises 13 residues. The germline V gene encodes CDR1 GTSNPN and CDR2 SVGIG (reference sequence). CDR3 sequence reads: CAYDTRANEKLFF. The CDR3, as DNA: TGTGCTTATGATACTAGGGCTAATGAAAAACTGTTTTTT.

CDR3 nucleotide sequence: TGTGCCAGCGGAGGGACAGATGAAAAACTGTTTTTT. Translating it yields CASGGTDEKLFF. The chain links TRBV12-3 or TRBV12-4 to TRBJ1-4; the match to TRBD1 covers 7 bases. The CDR3 runs 12 residues. After removal of 8 bases from V and 6 bases from J, the junction contained 3 bases not matched to a gene.

The chain uses TRBV28 and TRBJ2-2; D unresolved. There are 13 residues in the CDR3. Trimming cost V 4 bases and J 1 base, with 4 bases left between them. Germline V gene sequence: CDR1 MDHEN, CDR2 SYDVKM. The chain's CDR3 is CASSSRNTGELFF. The CDR3 coding sequence is TGTGCCAGCAGTTCACGGAACACCGGGGAGCTGTTTTTT.

J is TRBJ2-5 and V is TRBV7-2, with 10 bases that match TRBD1. The junction had 9 bases not matched to a gene; V was cut back by 5 bases and J by 0 bases. Germline V gene lookup returns CDR1 SGHTA and CDR2 FQGNSA. The CDR3 is made up of 17 amino acids. CDR3 in DNA: TGTGCCAGCAGCGCCGGCGTGACAGGGGGCCACCAAGAGACCCAGTACTTC. Translating it yields CASSAGVTGGHQETQYF.

In DNA, the CDR3 is TGTGCCAGTAGTACGCGGGGTTGGGTCGAGCAGTACTTC. Amino acids: CASSTRGWVEQYF. The V gene is TRBV19, the J gene TRBJ2-7; a possible D gene is TRBD2 (6 bases). Looked up from germline, CDR1 is LNHDA and CDR2 is SQIVND (reference sequence). Trimming shortened V by 4 bases and J by 6 bases, and 13 bases separated the two germline ends. This CDR3 comprises 13 residues.

Concerning this clone: Additional DNA sequences in this sample encode the identical CDR3. The chain recombines TRBV3-1 (or the pseudogene TRBV3-2) with TRBJ1-5; 12 bases are shared with TRBD1. With V trimmed by 1 base and J by 5 bases, 3 bases remained unmatched. The V gene's germline CDR1 is LGHDT and CDR2 YNNKEL (reference sequence). The CDR3 runs to 16 residues. The CDR3 sequence: CASSQGDRGLYQPQHF. The CDR3, as DNA: TGTGCCAGCAGCCAAGGGGACAGGGGGCTATATCAGCCCCAGCATTTT.

The chain joins TRBV29-1 to TRBJ1-1; TRBD1 might be the D (5 bases). The ends were cut back, 6 bases at V and 10 bases at J, with 18 bases in the middle. The germline V gene encodes CDR1 SQVTM and CDR2 ANQGSEA. This CDR3 has 12 amino acids. CDR3 amino acids: CSVSGPSTLAFF. Written as DNA, the CDR3 is TGCAGCGTCTCGGGACCATCAACATTAGCTTTCTTT.